The 29 T cell receptor beta chains reported below all come from one sample, sequenced in a study of esophageal squamous cell carcinoma under preoperative chemotherapy. Time point indicated: after preoperative PTX-NDP chemotherapy. TCRdb re-called the PCR reads through MiXCR, storing one row per CDR3 protein. The table shows about 32,000 distinct CDR3 sequences, with 52% occurring only once. The sample was acquired from a patient given preoperative chemotherapy. The source of these receptors is a human donor with esophageal squamous cell carcinoma. The donor label of this sample is uncertain.

There are many counts of this clonotype. CDR3 loop: CASRIRDSSYEQYF. As DNA, the CDR3 is TGTGCCAGCCGTATCCGGGACAGCTCCTACGAGCAGTACTTC. The chain recombines TRBV6-1 with TRBJ2-7, with 7 bases lining up with TRBD1. The CDR3 runs to 14 residues. The V segment lost 8 bases and the J segment 0 bases; nucleotides outside the gene matches: 7. In germline, CDR1 is MNHNS, CDR2 SASEGT.

In its sample, this clonotype was seen once. The chain links TRBV7-2 to TRBJ2-2, with D hard to call. The J call is uncertain, as TRBJ2-3 better fits the DNA end. Germline loops: CDR1 SGHTA, CDR2 FQGNSA. The CDR3 is made up of 13 amino acids. The CDR3 loop reads CASKAVNTEEQYF. In nucleotides, the CDR3 is TGTGCCAGCAAGGCTGTGAACACAGAGGAGCAGTATTTT.

This clonotype was seen ten or more times. This chain links TRBV6-5 with TRBJ2-2; 11 positions match TRBD2. Trimming at V came to 2 bases and at J to 5 bases, leaving 1 base not matched to a gene. This CDR3 is 15 amino acids long. The germline V gene encodes CDR1 MNHEY and CDR2 SVGAGI. The chain's CDR3 is CASSYASGGTGELFF. The CDR3 DNA reads TGTGCCAGCAGTTACGCTAGCGGGGGGACCGGGGAGCTGTTTTTT.

Of note for this clonotype: One end of the junction fails to match germline, which may point to a read error. V gene TRBV7-2 combines with J gene TRBJ2-3, with 8 bases identical to TRBD2. The CDR3 length is 18 residues. Germline CDR1 reads SGHTA; CDR2 reads FQGNSA. The CDR3 DNA follows: TGTGCCAGCAGCTTAGAGGGACTAGGGGGGGGGGCGGAGGATACGCAGTATTTC. Amino acids: CASSLEGLGGGAEDTQYF.

This clonotype was detected many times. The chain combines TRBV12-3 or TRBV12-4 with TRBJ1-1; D remains ambiguous. The CDR3 loop spans 13 amino acids. Deletions cut 6 bases from V and 1 base from J, with 9 bases between. As DNA, the CDR3 is TGTGCCAGCAGCCCCGACAAGAACACTGAAGCTTTCTTT. It translates to CASSPDKNTEAFF.

The rearrangement uses TRBV6-1 and TRBJ2-5, with TRBD2 identical over 7 bases. Germline CDR1 and CDR2: MNHNS and SASEGT. V lost 3 bases and J lost 2; bases outside the gene matches: 6. The CDR3 spans 15 residues. The CDR3 loop reads CASSDGAGEQETQYF. CDR3 in DNA: TGTGCCAGCAGTGATGGGGCGGGAGAGCAAGAGACCCAGTACTTC.

The chain uses TRBV7-8 and TRBJ2-4, with a possible D match to TRBD2 (6 bases). The CDR3 is 16 residues long. CDR1 SGHVS and CDR2 FQNEAQ come from the germline V gene. V shed 5 bases and J shed 13 bases, with 27 bases lying between them. CDR3 DNA: TGTGCCAGCAGCAACCCGGCGCGGGGAGCCAAAAACACGCAGTACTTC. Encoded protein: CASSNPARGAKNTQYF.

Of note for this clonotype: The germline gene is not matched at one end of the junction; a read error may be the cause. This chain uses TRBV7-2 with TRBJ2-5; tentative D call: TRBD2 (7 bases). From germline, CDR1 is SGHTA and CDR2 FQGNSA. This CDR3 spans 16 amino acids. The CDR3 nucleotides read TGTGCCAGCAGGGGGGGGGCGGGGGCCCGCCCAGAGACCCAGTATTTC. Translated, it gives CASRGGAGARPETQYF.

This clonotype was seen only a few times. The J gene is TRBJ1-3, the V gene TRBV24-1; a possible D gene is TRBD1 (6 bases). This CDR3 comprises 13 residues. V dropped 6 bases and J dropped 2 bases, with 7 bases sitting between them. The germline V gene has CDR1 KGHDR and CDR2 SFDVKD. This CDR3 reads CATSPGAGNTIYF. Here the CDR3 DNA reads TGTGCCACCAGTCCAGGGGCTGGAAACACCATATATTTT.

This chain connects TRBV7-9 to TRBJ2-4; 8 bases match TRBD2. The germline V gene encodes CDR1 SEHNR and CDR2 FQNEAQ (reference sequence). V lost 5 bases and J lost 10; bases outside the gene matches: 16. This CDR3 has 16 residues. CDR3 sequence (DNA): TGTGCCAGCAGCGTTACGGGGCGGGGGGCCACAGATATTCAGTACTTC. Translated, it gives CASSVTGRGATDIQYF.

This chain joins TRBV11-3 and TRBJ2-5, with D perhaps TRBD2 (5 bases). The end of the DNA fits TRBJ2-1 better, so the J call may be wrong. CDR1 and CDR2 (germline): SGHNT, YENEEA. CDR3 length: 16 amino acids. CDR3 coding DNA: TGTGCCAGCAGCTTCGGGTTTCAAGCGGATTACAATGAGCAGTTCTTC. Protein sequence: CASSFGFQADYNEQFF.

This clonotype has ten or more counts. This chain links TRBV7-9 with TRBJ2-3; D ambiguous. The CDR3 spans 13 residues. Trimming pared 1 base from V and 5 bases from J, leaving 7 bases between. Germline CDR1 SEHNR, CDR2 FQNEAQ (reference sequence). CDR3 DNA sequence: TGTGCCAGCAGCTTAGGGGCCATAGATACGCAGTATTTT. This translates into CASSLGAIDTQYF.

This sequence joins TRBV18 and TRBJ2-5; either TRBD1 or TRBD2 may fit D (7 bases each). The CDR3 totals 14 residues. From germline, CDR1 is KGHSH and CDR2 LQKENI. V was pared by 4 bases and J by 4 bases, with 13 bases between. The CDR3 here is CASSRQGGGETQYF. CDR3 DNA sequence: TGTGCCAGCTCACGACAGGGCGGGGGAGAGACCCAGTACTTC.

Note on this clonotype: A read error may account for a junction end that differs from germline. This chain links TRBV7-2 with TRBJ2-3; D gene unclear. The germline CDR1 and CDR2 sequences are SGHTA and FQGNSA. CDR3 length: 16 amino acids. The CDR3 nucleotides read TGTGCCAGCAGCGTTTGGTGGGTGCGAGCCACAAATACGCAGTATTTC. This codes for CASSVWWVRATNTQYF.

In regard to this clonotype: The junction does not match germline at one end; this may be a read error. The rearrangement uses TRBV12-3 or TRBV12-4 and TRBJ2-3; 8 nucleotides agree with TRBD2. This CDR3 has 16 amino acids. The CDR3 here is CASRGTRGRAPDTQYF. The CDR3 DNA reads TGTGCCAGCAGGGGGACTAGGGGCCGGGCCCCAGATACCCAGTATTTC.

This sequence joins TRBV7-8 and TRBJ2-5; D not certain. The J call may be faulty, since TRBJ2-1 better matches the DNA end. CDR3 length: 14 amino acids. Germline loops: CDR1 SGHVS, CDR2 FQNEAQ. The CDR3 sequence: CASSLVREYNEQFF. CDR3 nucleotides: TGTGCCAGCAGCTTAGTTAGAGAATACAATGAGCAGTTCTTC.

V and J are TRBV12-3 or TRBV12-4 and TRBJ2-2; D gene uncertain. V gave up 0 bases and J gave up 4 bases, with 15 bases separating them. CDR3 length: 17 amino acids. The CDR3 nucleotides are TGTGCCAGCAGTTTAGCCTTTTCACCCCGGATCACCGGGGAGCTGTTTTTT. Translating it yields CASSLAFSPRITGELFF.

In its sample, this clonotype was seen a few times. One junction end disagrees with the germline gene, perhaps due to a read error. The V call is TRBV7-8, the J call TRBJ2-2; D is possibly TRBD1 (5 bases). The CDR3 covers 16 residues. The germline V gene encodes CDR1 SGHVS and CDR2 FQNEAQ. CDR3: CASSRLGAASTETLYF. CDR3 in DNA: TGTGCCAGCAGCCGCCTAGGGGCTGCGAGCACAGAGACGCTGTATTTT.

In its sample, this clonotype was seen once. Since a much larger clone is just one base distant, this may be a read error. CDR3 coding DNA: TGTGCCAGCAGCTTAGGGCTCCCCTACAATGAGCAGTACTTC. It specifies CASSLGLPYNEQYF. The chain links TRBV5-8 to TRBJ2-1, with D unresolved. Near its end, the DNA agrees better with TRBJ2-7, so the J call may be wrong. The V gene's germline CDR1 is SGHTS and CDR2 YDEGEE. The CDR3 runs 14 residues.

Remarks on this clonotype: The junction differs from germline at one of its ends, possibly a read error. This rearrangement joins TRBV12-3 or TRBV12-4 to TRBJ2-4; a possible D gene is TRBD1 (6 bases). This CDR3 is 13 amino acids long. The CDR3 reads CASRLGGANTQYF. CDR3 coding DNA: TGTGCCAGCAGGCTAGGGGGAGCAAATACTCAGTATTTC.

This rearrangement joins TRBV7-2 to TRBJ2-4, with D tentatively TRBD1 (7 bases). The CDR3 length is 16 residues. Germline lookup yields CDR1 SGHTA and CDR2 FQGNSA. V was clipped by 3 bases and J by 12 bases, with 24 bases between them. CDR3 protein: CASSFRGRGAKDTQYF. CDR3 DNA: TGTGCCAGCAGCTTTAGGGGGCGGGGAGCCAAAGATACTCAGTACTTC. Filled out from reference TRBV7-2 and TRBJ2-4, the complete variable domain reads GAGVSQSPSNKVTEKGKDVELRCDPISGHTALYWYRQSLGQGLEFLIYFQGNSAPDKSGLPSDRFSAERTGGSVSTLTIQRTQQEDSAVYLCASSFRGRGAKDTQYFGAGTRLSVL.

This clonotype was picked up many times. The chain links TRBV6-1 to TRBJ1-5, with a weak D call TRBD1 (5 bases). Germline V gene data show CDR1 as MNHNS and CDR2 as SASEGT. Trimming left V 2 bases short and J 8 bases short, with 10 bases between. CDR3 size: 13 residues. The CDR3 is CASSEWGQEPQHF. CDR3 bases: TGTGCCAGCAGTGAATGGGGCCAGGAGCCCCAGCATTTT.

This clonotype has a handful of counts. The chain uses TRBV6-1 and TRBJ2-5, with 8 bases fitting TRBD1. The last part of the DNA fits TRBJ2-7 better; the J call may be wrong. The V gene's germline CDR1 is MNHNS and CDR2 SASEGT. This CDR3 has 13 residues. DNA of the CDR3: TGTGCCAGCAGTAGGGACAGGTTGAACGAGCAGTACTTC. This sequence encodes CASSRDRLNEQYF.

The chain has TRBV12-3 or TRBV12-4 and TRBJ2-3; D gene unclear. The CDR3 extends over 12 amino acids. The V and J ends lost 4 bases and 7 bases respectively, with 9 bases between them. The CDR3 DNA sequence: TGTGCCAGCAGTTCGACCCCTTATACGCAGTATTTT. Its protein product is CASSSTPYTQYF.

This clonotype was recorded many times. The genes are TRBV5-1 and TRBJ2-3, with 8 bases identical to TRBD2. Germline CDR1 SGHRS, CDR2 YFSETQ. This CDR3 spans 15 amino acids. With 3 bases clipped from V and 2 bases from J, the junction kept 5 bases outside the gene matches. CDR3 loop: CASSSGGGNTDTQYF. DNA of the CDR3: TGCGCCAGCAGCTCGGGGGGGGGAAACACAGATACGCAGTATTTT.

Many counts were recorded for this clonotype. The chain has TRBV5-1 and TRBJ2-3, with D tentatively TRBD1 or TRBD2 (6 bases each). The V gene's germline CDR1 is SGHRS and CDR2 YFSETQ. V lost 2 bases, J lost 0 bases, and 13 bases lay in between. The CDR3 runs to 16 residues. The CDR3 region is CASSFGQGTSTDTQYF. The CDR3 DNA reads as TGCGCCAGCAGCTTCGGCCAGGGGACTAGCACAGATACGCAGTATTTT.

V is TRBV11-3 and J is TRBJ2-1; possible D gene TRBD2, 5 bases. Trimming cost V 5 bases and J 7 bases, with 18 bases left between them. Germline values: CDR1 SGHNT, CDR2 YENEEA. CDR3 size: 15 residues. The CDR3 is CASSLPTDGGNEQFF. The CDR3 nucleotides read TGTGCCAGCAGCCTCCCCACGGACGGAGGTAATGAGCAGTTCTTC.

V and J are TRBV11-3 and TRBJ2-1, with TRBD1 matching over 9 bases. The DNA end favors TRBJ2-7, so the J call may be wrong. Per the germline V gene, CDR1 is SGHNT and CDR2 is YENEEA. The CDR3 spans 14 residues. The CDR3 DNA reads as TGTGCCAGCAGCTCCCGGGACAGGGCCAACGAGCAGTACTTC. Translated, it gives CASSSRDRANEQYF.

This rearrangement joins TRBV11-2 to TRBJ2-7, with 7 bases identical to TRBD1. The tail of the sequence fits TRBJ2-5 better, so the J call may be wrong. The CDR3 is 17 amino acids. The germline V gene has CDR1 SGHAT and CDR2 FQNNGV. The CDR3 DNA sequence: TGTGCCAGCAGCGCAAGAGGGGGCGGAGCGTACCAAGAGACCCAGTACTTC. Its translation is CASSARGGGAYQETQYF.